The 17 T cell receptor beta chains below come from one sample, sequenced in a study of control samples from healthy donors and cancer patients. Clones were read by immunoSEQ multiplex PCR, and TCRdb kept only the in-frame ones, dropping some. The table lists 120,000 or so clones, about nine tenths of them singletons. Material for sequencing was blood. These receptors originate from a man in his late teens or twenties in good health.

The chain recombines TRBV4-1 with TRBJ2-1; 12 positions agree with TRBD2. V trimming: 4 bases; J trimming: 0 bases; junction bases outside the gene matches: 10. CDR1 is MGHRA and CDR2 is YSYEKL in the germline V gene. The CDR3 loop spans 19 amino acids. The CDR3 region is CASSLRLAGVPSSYNEQFF. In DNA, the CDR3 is TGCGCCAGCAGCCTACGACTAGCGGGGGTGCCGAGCTCCTACAATGAGCAGTTCTTC.

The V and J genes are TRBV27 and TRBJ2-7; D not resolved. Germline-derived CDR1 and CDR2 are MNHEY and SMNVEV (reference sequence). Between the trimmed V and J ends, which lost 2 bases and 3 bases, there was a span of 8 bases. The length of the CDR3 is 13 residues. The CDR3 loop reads CASSLGTGYEQYF. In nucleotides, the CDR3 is TGTGCCAGCAGTTTAGGTACGGGCTACGAGCAGTACTTC.

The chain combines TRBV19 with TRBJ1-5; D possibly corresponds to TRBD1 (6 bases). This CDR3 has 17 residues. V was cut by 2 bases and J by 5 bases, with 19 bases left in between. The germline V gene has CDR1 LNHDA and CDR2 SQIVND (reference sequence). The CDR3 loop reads CASSIMGSGRGDQPQHF. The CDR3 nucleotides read TGTGCCAGTAGTATAATGGGGAGTGGGAGGGGGGATCAGCCCCAGCATTTT. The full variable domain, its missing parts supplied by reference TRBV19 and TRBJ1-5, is DGGITQSPKYLFRKEGQNVTLSCEQNLNHDAMYWYRQDPGQGLRLIYYSQIVNDFQKGDIAEGYSVSREKKESFPLTVTSAQKNPTAFYLCASSIMGSGRGDQPQHFGDGTRLSIL.

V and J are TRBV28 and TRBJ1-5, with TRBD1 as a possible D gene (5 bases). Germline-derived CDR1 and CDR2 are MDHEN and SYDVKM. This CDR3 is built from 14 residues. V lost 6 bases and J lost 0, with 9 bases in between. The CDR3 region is CASSPTDSNQPQHF. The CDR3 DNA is TGTGCCAGCAGCCCGACAGATAGCAATCAGCCCCAGCATTTT.

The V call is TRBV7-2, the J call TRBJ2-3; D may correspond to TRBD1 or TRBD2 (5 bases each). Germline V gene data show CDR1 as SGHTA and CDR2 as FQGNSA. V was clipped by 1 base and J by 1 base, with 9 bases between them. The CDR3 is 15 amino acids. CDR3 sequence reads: CASSLGGSRTDTQYF. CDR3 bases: TGTGCCAGCAGCTTAGGGGGGAGCCGCACAGATACGCAGTATTTT. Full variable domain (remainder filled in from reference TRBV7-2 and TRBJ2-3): GAGVSQSPSNKVTEKGKDVELRCDPISGHTALYWYRQSLGQGLEFLIYFQGNSAPDKSGLPSDRFSAERTGGSVSTLTIQRTQQEDSAVYLCASSLGGSRTDTQYFGPGTRLTVL.

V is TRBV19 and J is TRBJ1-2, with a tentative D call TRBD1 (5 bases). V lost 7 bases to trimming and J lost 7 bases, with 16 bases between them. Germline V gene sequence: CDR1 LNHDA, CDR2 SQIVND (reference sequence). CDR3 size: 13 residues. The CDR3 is CASTLRGVVGYTF. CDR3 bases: TGTGCCAGTACCCTCCGGGGGGTGGTTGGCTACACCTTC.

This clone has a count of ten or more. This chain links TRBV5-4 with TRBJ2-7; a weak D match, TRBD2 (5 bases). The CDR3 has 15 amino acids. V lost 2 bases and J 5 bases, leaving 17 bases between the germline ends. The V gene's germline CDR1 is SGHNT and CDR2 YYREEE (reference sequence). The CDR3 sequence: CASSFKRCFGHEQYV. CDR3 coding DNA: TGTGCCAGCAGCTTTAAGCGGTGCTTTGGGCACGAGCAGTACGTC.

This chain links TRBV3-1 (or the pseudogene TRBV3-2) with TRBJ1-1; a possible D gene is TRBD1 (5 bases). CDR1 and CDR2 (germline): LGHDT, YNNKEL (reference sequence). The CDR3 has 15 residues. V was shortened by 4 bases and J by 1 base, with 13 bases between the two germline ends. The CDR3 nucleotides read TGTGCCAGCAGCCCTCCAGGGTTATCGAACACTGAAGCTTTCTTT. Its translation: CASSPPGLSNTEAFF.

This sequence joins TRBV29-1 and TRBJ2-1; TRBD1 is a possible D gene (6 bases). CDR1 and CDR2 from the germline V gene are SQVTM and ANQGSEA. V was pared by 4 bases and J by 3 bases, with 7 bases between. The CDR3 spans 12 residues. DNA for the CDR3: TGCAGCGTTGGGACAGACTACAATGAGCAGTTCTTC. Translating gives CSVGTDYNEQFF.

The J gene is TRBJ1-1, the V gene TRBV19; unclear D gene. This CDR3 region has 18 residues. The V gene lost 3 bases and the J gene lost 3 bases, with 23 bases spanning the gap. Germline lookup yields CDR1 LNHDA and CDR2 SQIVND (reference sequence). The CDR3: CASSIPYSLYSADTEAFF. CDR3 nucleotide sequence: TGTGCCAGTAGTATCCCCTACTCCCTGTACAGTGCCGACACTGAAGCTTTCTTT.

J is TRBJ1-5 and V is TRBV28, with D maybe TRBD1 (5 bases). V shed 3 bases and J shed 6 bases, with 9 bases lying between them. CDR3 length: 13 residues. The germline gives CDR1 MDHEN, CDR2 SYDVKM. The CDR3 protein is CASSFRVSQPQHF. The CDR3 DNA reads TGTGCCAGCAGTTTCAGGGTGTCTCAGCCCCAGCATTTT.

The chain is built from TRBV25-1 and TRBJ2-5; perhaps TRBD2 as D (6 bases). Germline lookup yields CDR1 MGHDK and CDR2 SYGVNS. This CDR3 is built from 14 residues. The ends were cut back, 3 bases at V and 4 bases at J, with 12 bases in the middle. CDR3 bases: TGTGCCAGCAGTGACTCGACTAGTGGAGAGACCCAGTACTTC. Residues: CASSDSTSGETQYF.

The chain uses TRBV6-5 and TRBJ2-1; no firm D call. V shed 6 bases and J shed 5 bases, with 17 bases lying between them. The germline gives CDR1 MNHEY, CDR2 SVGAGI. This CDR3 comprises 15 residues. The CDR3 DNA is TGTGCCAGCAGGCCTCGACTCGTTCTAAACAATGAGCAGTTCTTC. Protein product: CASRPRLVLNNEQFF.

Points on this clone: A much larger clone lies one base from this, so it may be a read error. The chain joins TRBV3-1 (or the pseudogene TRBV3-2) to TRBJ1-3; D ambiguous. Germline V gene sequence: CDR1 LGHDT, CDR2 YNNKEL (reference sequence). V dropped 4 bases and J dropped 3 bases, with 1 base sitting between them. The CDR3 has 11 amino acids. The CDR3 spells CASSLGNTIYF. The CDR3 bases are TGTGCCAGCAGCCTTGGAAACACCATATATTTT.

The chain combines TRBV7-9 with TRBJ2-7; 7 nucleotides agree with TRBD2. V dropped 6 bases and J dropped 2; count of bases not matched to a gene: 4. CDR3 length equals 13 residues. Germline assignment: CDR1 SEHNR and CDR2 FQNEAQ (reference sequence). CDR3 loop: CASSTGGAYEQYV. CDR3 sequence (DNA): TGTGCCAGCAGTACGGGAGGAGCCTACGAGCAGTACGTC.

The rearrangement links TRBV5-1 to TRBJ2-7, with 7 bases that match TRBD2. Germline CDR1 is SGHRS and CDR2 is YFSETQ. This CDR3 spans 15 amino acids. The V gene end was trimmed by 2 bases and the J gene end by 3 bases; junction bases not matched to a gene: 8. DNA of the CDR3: TGCGCCAGCAGCTTCGAAGGACTAGTGTACTACGAGCAGTACTTC. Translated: CASSFEGLVYYEQYF. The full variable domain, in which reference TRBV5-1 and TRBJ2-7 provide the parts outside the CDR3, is KAGVTQTPRYLIKTRGQQVTLSCSPISGHRSVSWYQQTPGQGLQFLFEYFSETQRNKGNFPGRFSGRQFSNSRSEMNVSTLELGDSALYLCASSFEGLVYYEQYFGPGTRLTVT.

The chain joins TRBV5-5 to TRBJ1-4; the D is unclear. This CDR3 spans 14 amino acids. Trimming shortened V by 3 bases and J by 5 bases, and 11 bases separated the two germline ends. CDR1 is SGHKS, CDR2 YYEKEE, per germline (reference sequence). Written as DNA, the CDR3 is TGTGCCAGCAGCTCGCAAGGGTTCAATGAAAAACTGTTTTTT. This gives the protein CASSSQGFNEKLFF.